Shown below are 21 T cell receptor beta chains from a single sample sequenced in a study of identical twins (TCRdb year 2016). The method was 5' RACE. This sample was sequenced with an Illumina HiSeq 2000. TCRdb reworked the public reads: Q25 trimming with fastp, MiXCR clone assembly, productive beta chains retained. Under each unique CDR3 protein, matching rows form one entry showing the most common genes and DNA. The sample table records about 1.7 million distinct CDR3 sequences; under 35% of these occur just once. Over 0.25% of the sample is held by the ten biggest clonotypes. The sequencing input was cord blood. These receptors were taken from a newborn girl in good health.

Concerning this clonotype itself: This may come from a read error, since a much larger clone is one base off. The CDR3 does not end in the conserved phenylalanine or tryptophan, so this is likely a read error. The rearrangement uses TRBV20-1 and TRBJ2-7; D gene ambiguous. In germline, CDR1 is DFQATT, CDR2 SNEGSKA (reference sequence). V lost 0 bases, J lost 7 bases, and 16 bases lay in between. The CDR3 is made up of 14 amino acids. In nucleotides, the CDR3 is TGCAGTGCTAGAGAGGGGTCGGCCGATAGGGAGCAGTACTTA. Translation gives CSAREGSADREQYL.

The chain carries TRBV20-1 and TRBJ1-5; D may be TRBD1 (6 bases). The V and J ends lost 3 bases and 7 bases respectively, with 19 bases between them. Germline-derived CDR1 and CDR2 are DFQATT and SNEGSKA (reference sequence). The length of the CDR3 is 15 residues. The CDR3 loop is CSARFGGLVQQPQHF. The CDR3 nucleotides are TGCAGTGCTAGGTTCGGGGGGCTCGTACAGCAGCCCCAGCATTTT.

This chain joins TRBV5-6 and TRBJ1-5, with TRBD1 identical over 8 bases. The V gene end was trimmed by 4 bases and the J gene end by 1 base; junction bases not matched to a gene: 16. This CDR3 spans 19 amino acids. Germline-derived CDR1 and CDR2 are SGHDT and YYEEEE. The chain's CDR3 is CASSLSSGQGWRSNQPQHF. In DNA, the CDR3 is TGTGCCAGCAGCCTGTCGTCCGGACAGGGATGGCGCAGCAATCAGCCCCAGCATTTT.

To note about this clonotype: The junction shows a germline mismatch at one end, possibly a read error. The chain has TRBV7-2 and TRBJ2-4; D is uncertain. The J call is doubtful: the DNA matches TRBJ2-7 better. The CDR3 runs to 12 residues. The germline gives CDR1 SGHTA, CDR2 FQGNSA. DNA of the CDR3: TGTGCCGGCAGCCCAGGACCCCACGAGCAGTACTTC. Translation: CAGSPGPHEQYF.

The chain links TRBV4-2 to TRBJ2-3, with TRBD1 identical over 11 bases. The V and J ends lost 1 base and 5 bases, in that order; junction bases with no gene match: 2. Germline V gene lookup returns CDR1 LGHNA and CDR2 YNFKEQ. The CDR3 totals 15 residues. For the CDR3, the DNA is TGTGCCAGCAGCCAAGGGACAGGGGGCCTAGATACGCAGTATTTT. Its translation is CASSQGTGGLDTQYF.

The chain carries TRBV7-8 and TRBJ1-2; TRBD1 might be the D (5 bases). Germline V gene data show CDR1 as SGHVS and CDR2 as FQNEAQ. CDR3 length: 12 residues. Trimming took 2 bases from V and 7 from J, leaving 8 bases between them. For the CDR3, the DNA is TGTGCCAGCAGCTTACGGGGGAGTGGCTACACCTTC. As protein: CASSLRGSGYTF.

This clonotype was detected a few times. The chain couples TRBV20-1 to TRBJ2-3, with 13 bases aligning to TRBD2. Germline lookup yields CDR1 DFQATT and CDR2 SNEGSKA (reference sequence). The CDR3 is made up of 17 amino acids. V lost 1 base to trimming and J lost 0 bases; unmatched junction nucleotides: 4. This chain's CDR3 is CSARGTSGGGSTDTQYF. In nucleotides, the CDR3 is TGCAGTGCTAGAGGCACTAGCGGGGGGGGTAGCACAGATACGCAGTATTTT.

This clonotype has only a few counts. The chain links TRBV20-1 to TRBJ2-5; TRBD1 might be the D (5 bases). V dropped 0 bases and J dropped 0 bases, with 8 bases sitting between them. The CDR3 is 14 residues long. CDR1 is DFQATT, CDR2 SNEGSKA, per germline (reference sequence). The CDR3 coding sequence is TGCAGTGCTAGAGAGGGGCACGACCAAGAGACCCAGTACTTC. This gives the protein CSAREGHDQETQYF.

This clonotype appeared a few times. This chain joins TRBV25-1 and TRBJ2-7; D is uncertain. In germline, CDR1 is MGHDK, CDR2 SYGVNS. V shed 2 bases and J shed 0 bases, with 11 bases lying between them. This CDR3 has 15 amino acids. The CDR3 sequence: CASSEGAPHSYEQYF. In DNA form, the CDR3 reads TGTGCCAGCAGTGAAGGAGCGCCCCACTCCTACGAGCAGTACTTC.

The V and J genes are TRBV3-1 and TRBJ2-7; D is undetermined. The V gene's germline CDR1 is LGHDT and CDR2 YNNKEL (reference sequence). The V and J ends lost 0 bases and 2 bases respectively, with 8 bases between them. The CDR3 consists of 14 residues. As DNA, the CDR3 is TGTGCCAGCAGCCAAGAACTTCCTACCTACGAGCAGTACTTC. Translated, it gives CASSQELPTYEQYF.

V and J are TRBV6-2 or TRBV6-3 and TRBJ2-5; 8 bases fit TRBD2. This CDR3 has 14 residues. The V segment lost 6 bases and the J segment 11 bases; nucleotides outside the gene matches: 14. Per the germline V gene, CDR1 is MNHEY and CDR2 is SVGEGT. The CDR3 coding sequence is TGTGCCAGCAGAAGAAGCGGGAGCTACAATGGGCAGTACTTC. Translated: CASRRSGSYNGQYF.

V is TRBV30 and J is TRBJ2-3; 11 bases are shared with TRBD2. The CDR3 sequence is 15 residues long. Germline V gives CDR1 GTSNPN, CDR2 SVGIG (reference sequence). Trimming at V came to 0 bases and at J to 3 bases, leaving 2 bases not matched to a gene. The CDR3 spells CAWSVSGGATDTQYF. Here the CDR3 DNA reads TGTGCCTGGAGTGTTAGCGGGGGGGCAACAGATACGCAGTATTTT.

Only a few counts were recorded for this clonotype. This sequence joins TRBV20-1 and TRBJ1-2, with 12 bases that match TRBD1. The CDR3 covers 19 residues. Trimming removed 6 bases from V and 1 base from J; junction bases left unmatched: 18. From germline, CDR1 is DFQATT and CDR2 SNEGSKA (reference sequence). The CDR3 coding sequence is TGCAGTGCCAGTCAAAGACTTTCCGGGACAGGGGGCGTTAACTATGGCTACACCTTC. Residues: CSASQRLSGTGGVNYGYTF.

CDR3 sequence reads: CASSLQGPQYF. CDR3 DNA: TGTGCCAGCAGCTTACAGGGTCCGCAGTACTTC. The rearrangement uses TRBV7-2 and TRBJ2-4, with TRBD1 as a possible D gene (5 bases). The CDR3 has 11 residues. V shed 2 bases and J shed 13 bases, with 9 bases lying between them. Germline V gene data show CDR1 as SGHTA and CDR2 as FQGNSA.

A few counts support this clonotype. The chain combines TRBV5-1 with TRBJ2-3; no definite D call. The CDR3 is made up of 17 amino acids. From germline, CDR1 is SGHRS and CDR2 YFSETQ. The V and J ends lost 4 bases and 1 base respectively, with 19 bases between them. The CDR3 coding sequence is TGCGCCAGCAGCCCTCGGACGGTGAATTGGTGCACAGATACGCAGTATTTT. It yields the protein CASSPRTVNWCTDTQYF.

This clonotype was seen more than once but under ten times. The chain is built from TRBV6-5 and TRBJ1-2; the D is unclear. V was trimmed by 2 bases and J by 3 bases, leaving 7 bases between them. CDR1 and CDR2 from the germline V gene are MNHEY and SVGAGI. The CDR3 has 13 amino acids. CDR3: CASSYLRDYGYTF. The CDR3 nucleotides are TGTGCCAGCAGTTACCTCCGGGACTATGGCTACACCTTC.

The CDR3 DNA sequence: TGCAGTGCTAGTAAGGGGCACTATCGCACAGATACGCAGTATTTT. It is translated as CSASKGHYRTDTQYF. This chain links TRBV20-1 with TRBJ2-3, with D maybe TRBD1 (5 bases). With 3 bases removed from V and 1 base from J, the gap between germline ends came to 14 bases. CDR3 length equals 15 residues. The germline V gene has CDR1 DFQATT and CDR2 SNEGSKA (reference sequence).

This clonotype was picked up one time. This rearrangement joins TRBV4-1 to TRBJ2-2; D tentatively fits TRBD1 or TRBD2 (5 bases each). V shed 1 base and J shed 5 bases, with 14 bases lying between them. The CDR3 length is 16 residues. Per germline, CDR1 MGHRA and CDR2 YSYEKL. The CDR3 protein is CASSQAMGTLTGELFF. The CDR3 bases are TGCGCCAGCAGCCAAGCAATGGGGACCTTGACCGGGGAGCTGTTTTTT.

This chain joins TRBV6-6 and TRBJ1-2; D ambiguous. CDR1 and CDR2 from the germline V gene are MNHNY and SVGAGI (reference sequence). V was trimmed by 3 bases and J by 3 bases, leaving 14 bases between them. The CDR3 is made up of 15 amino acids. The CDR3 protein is CASSYGETQYYGYTF. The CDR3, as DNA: TGTGCCAGCAGTTATGGAGAGACCCAGTACTATGGCTACACCTTC.

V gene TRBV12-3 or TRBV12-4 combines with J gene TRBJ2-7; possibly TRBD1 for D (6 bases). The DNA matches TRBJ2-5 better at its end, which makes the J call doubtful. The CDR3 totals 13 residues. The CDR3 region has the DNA TGTGCCAGCAGTGTGGGGCAGGGGATGACCCAGTACTTC. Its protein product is CASSVGQGMTQYF.

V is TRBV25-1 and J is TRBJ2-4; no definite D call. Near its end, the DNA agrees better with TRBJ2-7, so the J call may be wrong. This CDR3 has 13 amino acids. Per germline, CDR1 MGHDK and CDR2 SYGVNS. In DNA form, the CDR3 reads TGTGCCAGCAGCCATCAGGCCCCGTACGAGCAGTACTTC. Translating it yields CASSHQAPYEQYF.